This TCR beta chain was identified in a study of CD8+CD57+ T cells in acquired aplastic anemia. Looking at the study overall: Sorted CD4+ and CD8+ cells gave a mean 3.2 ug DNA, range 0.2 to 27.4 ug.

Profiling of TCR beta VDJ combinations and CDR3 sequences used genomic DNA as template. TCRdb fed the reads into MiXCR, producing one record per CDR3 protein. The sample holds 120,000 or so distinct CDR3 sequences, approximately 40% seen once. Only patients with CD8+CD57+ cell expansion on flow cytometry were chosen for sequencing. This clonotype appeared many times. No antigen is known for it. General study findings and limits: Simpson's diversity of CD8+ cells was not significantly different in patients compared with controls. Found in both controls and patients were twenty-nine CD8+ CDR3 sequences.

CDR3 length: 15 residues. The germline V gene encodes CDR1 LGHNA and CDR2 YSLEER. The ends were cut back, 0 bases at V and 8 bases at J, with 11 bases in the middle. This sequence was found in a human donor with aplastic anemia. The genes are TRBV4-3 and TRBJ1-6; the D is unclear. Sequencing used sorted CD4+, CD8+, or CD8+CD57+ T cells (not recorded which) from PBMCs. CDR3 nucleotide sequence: TGCGCCAGCAGCCAAGAATACGACGTCGATTCACCCCTCCACTTT. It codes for CASSQEYDVDSPLHF.